This TCR beta chain was identified in a study of T-cell reconstitution after alpha-beta-depleted transplantation in children. Study-level findings and limits: Some patients' high day-60 TCRbeta diversity was traced to surviving recipient T cells and thymic progenitors. Reported findings indicate that, about two months after transplant, alpha-beta T cells came from several hundred expanded clones, which were derived from non-depleted graft cells. After one year, T-cell counts and TCRbeta diversity mostly came from new T cells.

Unique molecular identifiers were incorporated when the TCRbeta library was constructed. One entry per CDR3 protein results from TCRdb running MiXCR on the PCR reads. The sample holds about 980,000 distinct CDR3 sequences, roughly 29% seen once. This clonotype turned up a few times. The target antigen is unknown. The CDR3 is 15 residues long. Looked up from germline, CDR1 is DFQATT and CDR2 is SNEGSKA (reference sequence). Trimming removed 1 base from V and 3 bases from J, with 13 bases in between. The chain couples TRBV20-1 to TRBJ1-3; D remains ambiguous. This clonotype was obtained from a boy in the first two years of life who had a stem cell transplant for SCID, so the T cells may come from the graft donor. Sample: PBMCs, mostly from graft donor cells, taken 360 days after TCRalphabeta/CD19-depleted stem cell transplant. The CDR3 spells CSARVRGRGGNTIYF. As DNA, the CDR3 is TGCAGTGCTAGAGTTCGCGGCCGAGGTGGAAACACCATATATTTT.